Listed here are 29 T cell receptor beta chains from one sample, sequenced in a study of blood T cell repertoires in COVID-19. Sequenced by immunoSEQ multiplex PCR; TCRdb stores in-frame clones only, minus some. The repertoire holds about 180,000 clones, with 85% as singletons. Source material: PBMCs or T cells enriched from blood (not recorded which). The origin of the receptors is a man aged 40-50 years who had recovered from COVID-19.

J is TRBJ1-5 and V is TRBV19; tentatively, D is TRBD1 (5 bases). Germline V lookup: CDR1 LNHDA, CDR2 SQIVND (reference sequence). V lost 11 bases, J lost 4 bases, and 12 bases lay in between. This CDR3 contains 12 residues. This CDR3 is CASGQGNQPQHF. In DNA form, the CDR3 reads TGTGCCTCTGGCCAGGGTAATCAGCCCCAGCATTTT.

Concerning this clone itself: Different DNA sequences within this sample yield the same CDR3. The chain employs TRBV5-1 and TRBJ1-1, with D uncertain. The germline CDR1 and CDR2 sequences are SGHRS and YFSETQ. The CDR3 has 14 residues. Trimming pared 0 bases from V and 0 bases from J, leaving 6 bases between. The CDR3 sequence: CASSLDTLNTEAFF. Here the CDR3 DNA reads TGCGCCAGCAGCTTGGACACATTGAACACTGAAGCTTTCTTT.

The chain employs TRBV7-9 and TRBJ2-1, with TRBD2 matching 9 bases. Germline-derived CDR1 and CDR2 are SEHNR and FQNEAQ (reference sequence). The CDR3 is made up of 15 amino acids. Germline trimming cut 3 bases from V and 8 bases from J; bases unmatched to any gene: 8. The CDR3 region is CASSFSGSSSYEQFF. CDR3 DNA sequence: TGTGCCAGCAGCTTTAGCGGGAGTTCGTCGTATGAGCAGTTCTTC.

The chain has TRBV28 and TRBJ1-1, with TRBD1 matching 8 bases. The CDR3 consists of 12 residues. With V trimmed by 9 bases and J by 4 bases, 4 bases remained unmatched. CDR1 is MDHEN, CDR2 SYDVKM, per germline. The CDR3 sequence: CASWTGPTEAFF. For the CDR3, the DNA is TGTGCCAGTTGGACAGGGCCCACTGAAGCTTTCTTT. Complete variable domain (other parts from reference TRBV28 and TRBJ1-1): DVKVTQSSRYLVKRTGEKVFLECVQDMDHENMFWYRQDPGLGLRLIYFSYDVKMKEKGDIPEGYSVSREKKERFSLILESASTNQTSMYLCASWTGPTEAFFGQGTRLTVV.

The chain joins TRBV10-2 to TRBJ2-4, with D hard to call. This CDR3 contains 15 residues. CDR1 and CDR2 (germline): WSHSY, SAAADI. V was trimmed by 0 bases and J by 7 bases, leaving 13 bases between them. CDR3 sequence reads: CASSESIFERNIQYF. The CDR3 region has the DNA TGCGCCAGCAGTGAGTCGATCTTCGAGCGTAACATTCAGTACTTC.

The genes are TRBV5-1 and TRBJ2-2; D gene uncertain. V gave up 4 bases and J gave up 1 base, with 11 bases separating them. The CDR3 totals 15 residues. CDR1 is SGHRS and CDR2 is YFSETQ in the germline V gene. CDR3 loop: CASSGSAGNTGELFF. The CDR3 region has the DNA TGCGCCAGCAGCGGTTCGGCAGGGAACACCGGGGAGCTGTTTTTT.

The chain has TRBV19 and TRBJ1-4; D not resolved. Germline values: CDR1 LNHDA, CDR2 SQIVND (reference sequence). V lost 10 bases and J lost 8, with 17 bases in between. This CDR3 region has 13 residues. The CDR3 loop is CATSAPPREKLFF. CDR3 nucleotides: TGTGCCACCAGTGCCCCCCCCAGGGAAAAACTGTTTTTT.

The chain joins TRBV20-1 to TRBJ1-5; the match to TRBD1 covers 8 bases. Germline CDR1 is DFQATT and CDR2 is SNEGSKA (reference sequence). The CDR3 extends over 15 amino acids. J gave up 4 bases and V 3 bases, and 8 bases lay outside the gene matches. Written as DNA, the CDR3 is TGCAGTGCTAGTCCAGGGGGCATACGAAATCAGCCCCAGCATTTT. Amino acids: CSASPGGIRNQPQHF.

V is TRBV12-3 or TRBV12-4 and J is TRBJ1-3, with TRBD1 matching 8 bases. J gave up 11 bases and V 6 bases, and 9 bases lay outside the gene matches. This CDR3 has 13 residues. The CDR3 region has the DNA TGTGCCAGCAGCCCAACCGACAGGGGTGCCATATATTTT. Residues: CASSPTDRGAIYF.

This chain links TRBV28 with TRBJ1-2, with D unclear. V gave up 7 bases and J gave up 8 bases, with 17 bases separating them. This CDR3 is 13 amino acids long. The germline V gene has CDR1 MDHEN and CDR2 SYDVKM. CDR3 sequence: CASNDLTAEGYTF. As DNA, the CDR3 is TGTGCCAGCAACGATTTGACCGCGGAGGGCTACACCTTC.

The genes are TRBV7-3 and TRBJ2-5; TRBD1 matches at 10 bases. J was trimmed by 4 bases and V by 5 bases; bases with no gene match: 13. CDR1 and CDR2 (germline): SGHTA, FQGTGA. The CDR3 totals 17 residues. The CDR3 bases are TGTGCCAGCAGCAGCTATAGCGGGACAGGGGAAAGAGAGACCCAGTACTTC. Translating gives CASSSYSGTGERETQYF.

V usage is TRBV7-2 and J usage is TRBJ2-1; TRBD2 agrees at 9 bases. CDR3 size: 16 residues. CDR1 is SGHTA and CDR2 is FQGNSA in the germline V gene. V dropped 4 bases and J dropped 6; count of bases not matched to a gene: 10. The CDR3 spells CASSSLGPAGGNEQFF. Here the CDR3 DNA reads TGTGCCAGCAGCTCCCTAGGTCCAGCGGGGGGCAATGAGCAGTTCTTC.

The chain employs TRBV28 and TRBJ2-1, with 10 bases matching TRBD2. CDR1 MDHEN and CDR2 SYDVKM come from the germline V gene. The length of the CDR3 is 15 residues. The junction had 6 bases not matched to a gene; V was cut back by 2 bases and J by 8 bases. The chain's CDR3 is CASSLESAGGYEQFF. The CDR3 DNA sequence: TGTGCCAGCAGTTTAGAGTCAGCGGGAGGGTATGAGCAGTTCTTC.

The CDR3 loop is CASSPLQGEINTGELFF. CDR3 DNA sequence: TGTGCCAGCTCACCCCTACAGGGGGAGATCAACACCGGGGAGCTGTTTTTT. V and J are TRBV18 and TRBJ2-2; 8 bases align to TRBD1. V dropped 3 bases and J dropped 2; count of bases not matched to a gene: 8. Germline CDR1 reads KGHSH; CDR2 reads LQKENI. The CDR3 contains 17 residues.

In this sample, this clone turned up once. This rearrangement joins TRBV5-1 to TRBJ1-1; D gene ambiguous. Germline V gene data show CDR1 as SGHRS and CDR2 as YFSETQ. CDR3 length equals 15 residues. The V end was cut by 4 bases, the J end by 1 base, with 14 bases between. The DNA of the CDR3 is TGCGCCAGCAGCAGAAGCGGGCAGCCGAACACTGAAGCTTTCTTT. Its protein is CASSRSGQPNTEAFF.

V is TRBV4-2 and J is TRBJ2-1, with 9 bases matching TRBD1. The CDR3 runs 17 residues. After removal of 0 bases from V and 10 bases from J, the junction contained 13 bases not matched to a gene. Germline CDR1 and CDR2: LGHNA and YNFKEQ. The CDR3 loop reads CASSQDWGQGAFWEQFF. The CDR3 coding sequence is TGTGCCAGCAGCCAAGATTGGGGACAGGGCGCATTTTGGGAGCAGTTCTTC.

The chain has TRBV27 and TRBJ1-2; possibly TRBD1 for D (5 bases). The CDR3 runs 14 residues. Trimming took off 6 bases at V and 3 bases at J, with 14 bases between the two ends. Germline CDR1 and CDR2: MNHEY and SMNVEV (reference sequence). The CDR3 loop is CASSPGGGDYGYTF. The CDR3 nucleotides are TGTGCCAGCAGCCCCGGTGGGGGGGACTATGGCTACACCTTC.

CDR3 in DNA: TGTGCCAGCAGCGTCCGGGGACAGCCCTCCTACGAGCAGTACTTC. It translates to CASSVRGQPSYEQYF. This chain joins TRBV9 and TRBJ2-7; 7 nucleotides agree with TRBD1. The V gene's germline CDR1 is SGDLS and CDR2 YYNGEE. J was trimmed by 0 bases and V by 2 bases; bases with no gene match: 5. This CDR3 comprises 15 residues.

The genes are TRBV5-1 and TRBJ1-2; 7 bases fit TRBD1. Germline V CDR1 and CDR2: SGHRS, YFSETQ. Losses at the gene ends were 4 bases for V and 2 bases for J; bases not matched to a gene: 5. The CDR3 totals 14 residues. The CDR3 coding sequence is TGCGCCAGCAGCCCAAGGACAGGCAACTATGGCTACACCTTC. This codes for CASSPRTGNYGYTF.

The chain employs TRBV5-5 and TRBJ1-4; D uncertain. V lost 2 bases and J 6 bases, leaving 11 bases between the germline ends. The CDR3 spans 14 residues. Per the germline V gene, CDR1 is SGHKS and CDR2 is YYEKEE (reference sequence). The CDR3 DNA is TGTGCCAGCAGCTTCGGACCCGGGGATGAAAAACTGTTTTTT. Its translation is CASSFGPGDEKLFF.

The chain links TRBV24-1 to TRBJ2-7, with a weak D call TRBD1 (6 bases). The CDR3 is made up of 12 amino acids. V lost 3 bases to trimming and J lost 6 bases, with 8 bases between them. CDR1 and CDR2 from the germline V gene are KGHDR and SFDVKD. The CDR3: CATSDLRGEQYF. CDR3 nucleotide sequence: TGTGCCACCAGTGATCTCAGGGGCGAGCAGTACTTC.

The chain carries TRBV11-3 and TRBJ1-1, with D unresolved. This CDR3 is 13 amino acids long. Germline V lookup: CDR1 SGHNT, CDR2 YENEEA. V lost 0 bases and J 7 bases, leaving 9 bases between the germline ends. CDR3 amino acids: CASSLDGADEAFF. Written as DNA, the CDR3 is TGTGCCAGCAGCTTAGACGGAGCTGATGAAGCTTTCTTT.

This chain connects TRBV5-5 to TRBJ2-2, with 12 bases identical to TRBD2. CDR1 and CDR2 from the germline V gene are SGHKS and YYEKEE (reference sequence). Trimming cost V 4 bases and J 6 bases; bases outside gene matches: 10. CDR3 length: 17 residues. CDR3 sequence: CASSLLVGTSGPGELFF. The CDR3 coding sequence is TGTGCCAGCAGCCTCCTAGTCGGGACTAGCGGGCCCGGGGAGCTGTTTTTT. The entire variable domain, with the rest obtained from reference TRBV5-5 and TRBJ2-2, is as follows: DAGVTQSPTHLIKTRGQQVTLRCSPISGHKSVSWYQQVLGQGPQFIFQYYEKEERGRGNFPDRFSARQFPNYSSELNVNALLLGDSALYLCASSLLVGTSGPGELFFGEGSRLTVL.

This chain links TRBV21-1 with TRBJ2-2; no DNA check was done on the table's D call, TRBD1. TRBV21-1 is designated a pseudogene. The CDR3 spans 16 residues. The CDR3 coding sequence is TGTGCCAGCAGCAAACCGACAGGGAAGGGGACCGGGGAGCTGTTTTTT. Protein: CASSKPTGKGTGELFF.

This chain joins TRBV5-1 and TRBJ2-3; 9 bases align to TRBD1. The CDR3 is 13 residues long. V lost 7 bases to trimming and J lost 2 bases; unmatched junction nucleotides: 2. CDR1 is SGHRS, CDR2 YFSETQ, per germline. This chain's CDR3 is CASRDRDTDTQYF. CDR3 DNA sequence: TGCGCCAGCCGGGACAGGGACACAGATACGCAGTATTTT.

This chain joins TRBV14 and TRBJ2-7, with 7 bases matching TRBD2. V shed 0 bases and J 2 bases; nucleotides not matched to a gene: 16. The CDR3 runs 19 residues. In germline, CDR1 is SGHDN, CDR2 FVKESK. The CDR3 bases are TGTGCCAGCAGCCAAGATCCCAGCTTTGAGGGAGGGCCTACCTACGAGCAGTACTTC. Amino acid sequence: CASSQDPSFEGGPTYEQYF.

The CDR3 nucleotides are TGTGCCAGCAGCTTGGACAGGGGTAGTGAAAAACTGTTTTTT. Its translation is CASSLDRGSEKLFF. The J gene is TRBJ1-4, the V gene TRBV5-4; 7 positions match TRBD1. The CDR3 covers 14 residues. In germline, CDR1 is SGHNT, CDR2 YYREEE (reference sequence). With 0 bases clipped from V and 7 bases from J, the junction kept 3 bases outside the gene matches.

This chain connects TRBV5-4 to TRBJ1-6; D is possibly TRBD1 (5 bases). The CDR3 is 16 residues long. Germline CDR1 and CDR2: SGHNT and YYREEE (reference sequence). With 3 bases removed from V and 8 bases from J, the gap between germline ends came to 18 bases. CDR3 nucleotide sequence: TGTGCCAGCAGCTCCGCAAATCGGGGGTGGGATTCACCCCTCCACTTT. Its protein is CASSSANRGWDSPLHF. Based on the CDR3 plus reference TRBV5-4 and TRBJ1-6, the full variable domain is ETGVTQSPTHLIKTRGQQVTLRCSSQSGHNTVSWYQQALGQGPQFIFQYYREEENGRGNFPPRFSGLQFPNYSSELNVNALELDDSALYLCASSSANRGWDSPLHFGNGTRLTVT.

The V call is TRBV4-1, the J call TRBJ2-7; the D gene is possibly TRBD1 (6 bases). The V and J ends lost 0 bases and 2 bases respectively, with 11 bases between them. The length of the CDR3 is 15 residues. The germline V gene has CDR1 MGHRA and CDR2 YSYEKL. The CDR3, as DNA: TGCGCCAGCAGCCAAGATTGGGGGCCCCCCTACGAGCAGTACTTC. Translation gives CASSQDWGPPYEQYF.